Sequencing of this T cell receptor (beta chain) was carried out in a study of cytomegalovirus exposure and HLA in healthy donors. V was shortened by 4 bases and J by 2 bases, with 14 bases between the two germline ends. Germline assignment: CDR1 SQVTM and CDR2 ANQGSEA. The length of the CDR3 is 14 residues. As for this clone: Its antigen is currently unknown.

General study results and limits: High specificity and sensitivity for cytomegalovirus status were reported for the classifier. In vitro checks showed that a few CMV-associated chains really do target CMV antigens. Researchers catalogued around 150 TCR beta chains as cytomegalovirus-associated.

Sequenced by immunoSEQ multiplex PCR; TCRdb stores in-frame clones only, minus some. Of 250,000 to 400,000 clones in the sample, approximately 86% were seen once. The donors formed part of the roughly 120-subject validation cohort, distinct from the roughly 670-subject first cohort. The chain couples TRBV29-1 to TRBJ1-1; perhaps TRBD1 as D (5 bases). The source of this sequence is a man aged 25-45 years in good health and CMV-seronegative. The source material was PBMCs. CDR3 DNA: TGCAGCGTTGGGCGGGGGGGGAGCAACACTGAAGCTTTCTTT. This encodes CSVGRGGSNTEAFF.